The 24 T cell receptor beta chains in this list originate from one sample, sequenced in a study of T cells in Graves' hyperthyroidism and ophthalmopathy. RNA transcripts provided the source from which TCR beta CDR3 regions were amplified. A first-round RT-PCR of the TCR CDR3 used the HTBI primer set. TCRdb processed the multiplex PCR reads anew with MiXCR; each CDR3 protein has one entry. Among approximately 370,000 distinct CDR3 sequences, about 18% were seen once, and the ten largest hold around 35%. The source material was blood. The origin of the receptors is a young woman with Graves' hyperthyroidism that later progressed to Graves' ophthalmopathy.

This clonotype has at least ten counts. J is TRBJ1-1 and V is TRBV19; 9 nucleotides align to TRBD1. The germline CDR1 and CDR2 sequences are LNHDA and SQIVND (reference sequence). This CDR3 spans 15 amino acids. Losses at the gene ends were 4 bases for V and 5 bases for J; bases not matched to a gene: 8. The CDR3 DNA is TGTGCCAGTAGTACGAAGGACAGGGGCAGTACTGAAGCTTTCTTT. Encoded protein: CASSTKDRGSTEAFF.

The gene calls are TRBV16 and TRBJ1-2; 7 bases are shared with TRBD1. Germline loops: CDR1 KGHSY, CDR2 FQNENV. V lost 5 bases to trimming and J lost 3 bases; unmatched junction nucleotides: 6. The CDR3 is made up of 14 amino acids. The CDR3 protein is CASSNDRAYYGYTF. The CDR3 region has the DNA TGTGCCAGCAGCAACGACAGGGCGTACTATGGCTACACCTTC.

This clonotype has at least ten counts. The chain employs TRBV20-1 and TRBJ1-2, with 7 nucleotides matching TRBD1. After removal of 5 bases from V and 6 bases from J, the junction contained 0 bases not matched to a gene. Germline V gene data show CDR1 as DFQATT and CDR2 as SNEGSKA (reference sequence). This CDR3 is built from 10 residues. CDR3 residues: CSADRDGYTF. CDR3 DNA sequence: TGCAGTGCTGACAGGGATGGCTACACCTTC.

This clonotype has at least ten counts. V usage is TRBV2 and J usage is TRBJ2-7; 10 positions agree with TRBD1. CDR1 is SNHLY and CDR2 is FYNNEI in the germline V gene. This CDR3 is built from 14 residues. With 5 bases clipped from V and 4 bases from J, the junction kept 5 bases outside the gene matches. The CDR3 region has the DNA TGTGCCAGCAGTTTGGACAGGGGGAGGTACGAGCAGTACTTC. It codes for CASSLDRGRYEQYF.

This clonotype turned up a few times. An end of the junction differs from the germline gene, which may be a read error. V and J are TRBV20-1 and TRBJ2-1, with a weak D call TRBD2 (6 bases). Per germline, CDR1 DFQATT and CDR2 SNEGSKA (reference sequence). This CDR3 region has 17 residues. The CDR3: CSARGDSTRTYYNEQFF. The CDR3 DNA sequence: TGCAGTGCGAGAGGGGACTCCACCAGAACATACTACAATGAGCAGTTCTTC.

This clonotype was counted many times. The V call is TRBV29-1, the J call TRBJ1-2; D gene uncertain. V lost 6 bases and J lost 2, with 19 bases in between. The CDR3 has 15 residues. In germline, CDR1 is SQVTM, CDR2 ANQGSEA. For the CDR3, the DNA is TGCAGCGTCCAACGGATGAGGACGGTAAACTATGGCTACACCTTC. This sequence encodes CSVQRMRTVNYGYTF.

The V and J genes are TRBV6-4 and TRBJ2-2; perhaps TRBD2 as D (6 bases). The CDR3 sequence is 15 residues long. Trimming took off 5 bases at V and 6 bases at J, with 16 bases between the two ends. Per the germline V gene, CDR1 is MRHNA and CDR2 is SNTAGT. CDR3 sequence (DNA): TGTGCCAGCAGTCCAATATCGGGGGAATCCGGGGAGCTGTTTTTT. It encodes CASSPISGESGELFF.

The rearrangement joins TRBV20-1 to TRBJ2-4, with D maybe TRBD1 (6 bases). Looked up from germline, CDR1 is DFQATT and CDR2 is SNEGSKA (reference sequence). V was shortened by 3 bases and J by 5 bases, with 8 bases between the two germline ends. The CDR3 loop spans 12 amino acids. CDR3: CSASNRENIQYF. CDR3 sequence (DNA): TGCAGTGCTAGTAACAGGGAAAACATTCAGTACTTC.

Ten or more counts support this clonotype. V gene TRBV27 combines with J gene TRBJ2-5; TRBD2 is a possible D gene (7 bases). The V gene's germline CDR1 is MNHEY and CDR2 SMNVEV (reference sequence). The CDR3 loop spans 15 amino acids. The V end was cut by 8 bases, the J end by 1 base, with 17 bases between. CDR3: CASGRGGATQETQYF. CDR3 coding DNA: TGTGCCAGCGGGAGAGGGGGGGCGACCCAAGAGACCCAGTACTTC.

This clonotype was detected a few times. The CDR3 DNA reads TGTGCCAGCAGCTGGGACTTCACAGATACGCAGTATTTT. This translates into CASSWDFTDTQYF. V is TRBV5-6 and J is TRBJ2-3; TRBD2 is a possible D gene (6 bases). This CDR3 spans 13 amino acids. CDR1 is SGHDT, CDR2 YYEEEE, per germline. Trimming cost V 3 bases and J 2 bases, with 7 bases left between them.

There are a few counts of this clonotype. The chain joins TRBV24-1 to TRBJ2-7; TRBD2 aligns across 14 bases. Germline V gives CDR1 KGHDR, CDR2 SFDVKD. The junction had 9 bases not matched to a gene; V was cut back by 1 base and J by 5 bases. CDR3 length: 18 residues. DNA for the CDR3: TGTGCCACCAGTGATTTAGGGACTAGCGGGAGTAATAGCCACGAGCAGTACTTC. Amino acid sequence: CATSDLGTSGSNSHEQYF.

This clonotype was seen repeatedly, ten times or more. DNA of the CDR3: TGTGCCAGCAGCTTAACTACAGGGCTTCACTATGGCTACACCTTC. This codes for CASSLTTGLHYGYTF. The chain is built from TRBV11-2 and TRBJ1-2, with D maybe TRBD1 (6 bases). V lost 2 bases and J 3 bases, leaving 13 bases between the germline ends. The CDR3 is made up of 15 amino acids. Germline V gene lookup returns CDR1 SGHAT and CDR2 FQNNGV.

The chain combines TRBV25-1 with TRBJ2-7; 10 bases are shared with TRBD2. The V segment lost 4 bases and the J segment 1 base; nucleotides outside the gene matches: 7. Germline CDR1 is MGHDK and CDR2 is SYGVNS. CDR3 size: 16 residues. The CDR3 region is CASSGLAGGVSYEQYF. The CDR3 DNA reads TGTGCCAGCAGTGGGTTAGCGGGAGGTGTATCCTACGAGCAGTACTTC.

Notes on this clonotype: A single base separates this from a much larger clone, so it may be a read error. The DNA of the CDR3 is TGTGCCAGCAGTTCGAGTCGGACTAGCACCTTCTACGAGCAGTACTTC. Translating it yields CASSSSRTSTFYEQYF. This rearrangement joins TRBV7-8 to TRBJ2-7; 8 bases align to TRBD2. Germline V lookup: CDR1 SGHVS, CDR2 FQNEAQ. This CDR3 contains 16 residues. J gave up 3 bases and V 6 bases, and 13 bases lay outside the gene matches.

In its sample, this clonotype was seen many times. V is TRBV7-2 and J is TRBJ2-3; the D is unclear. CDR1 and CDR2 from the germline V gene are SGHTA and FQGNSA. There are 12 residues in the CDR3. Trimming cost V 7 bases and J 1 base, with 6 bases left between them. CDR3 DNA sequence: TGTGCCAGCAACAGACGCACAGATACGCAGTATTTT. Amino acids: CASNRRTDTQYF. Combining the CDR3 with reference TRBV7-2 and TRBJ2-3 gives the whole variable domain GAGVSQSPSNKVTEKGKDVELRCDPISGHTALYWYRQSLGQGLEFLIYFQGNSAPDKSGLPSDRFSAERTGGSVSTLTIQRTQQEDSAVYLCASNRRTDTQYFGPGTRLTVL.

Only a few counts were recorded for this clonotype. The V gene is TRBV15, the J gene TRBJ2-3, with unresolved D. The CDR3 loop spans 14 amino acids. Germline V gives CDR1 LNHNV, CDR2 YYDKDF (reference sequence). Trimming shortened V by 0 bases and J by 5 bases, and 9 bases separated the two germline ends. This CDR3 reads CATSRDLGLDTQYF. The CDR3 DNA reads as TGTGCCACCAGCAGAGATTTGGGGTTAGATACGCAGTATTTT.

The chain carries TRBV11-2 and TRBJ2-3, with no clear D. Trimming removed 0 bases at V and 8 bases at J, with 15 bases between. The germline V gene has CDR1 SGHAT and CDR2 FQNNGV. CDR3 length equals 15 residues. The CDR3 DNA sequence: TGTGCCAGCAGCTTAGACTGGACGGTCGGAGTTACGCAGTATTTT. As protein: CASSLDWTVGVTQYF.

This clonotype was observed at least ten times. The gene calls are TRBV5-6 and TRBJ2-2; 11 nucleotides agree with TRBD2. Germline V gene sequence: CDR1 SGHDT, CDR2 YYEEEE. Losses at the gene ends were 4 bases for V and 0 bases for J; bases not matched to a gene: 5. CDR3 length: 17 amino acids. The CDR3 sequence: CASSPMTSGTNTGELFF. The DNA for the CDR3 is TGTGCCAGCAGCCCCATGACTAGCGGGACGAACACCGGGGAGCTGTTTTTT.

This clonotype was recorded at least ten times. CDR3 protein: CASTPGPMNTEAFF. CDR3 DNA sequence: TGTGCCAGTACACCGGGGCCCATGAACACTGAAGCTTTCTTT. This chain uses TRBV6-1 with TRBJ1-1, with a tentative D call TRBD1 (5 bases). The V and J ends lost 9 bases and 0 bases respectively, with 14 bases between them. The germline V gene encodes CDR1 MNHNS and CDR2 SASEGT. The CDR3 totals 14 residues.

This clonotype was detected only a few times. The chain couples TRBV19 to TRBJ1-1, with D possibly TRBD1 on 6 matching bases. V lost 6 bases, J lost 4 bases, and 12 bases lay in between. In germline, CDR1 is LNHDA, CDR2 SQIVND (reference sequence). This CDR3 has 13 amino acids. CDR3 protein: CASRLGGSTEAFF. For the CDR3, the DNA is TGTGCCAGTAGGCTAGGGGGAAGCACTGAAGCTTTCTTT.

The J gene is TRBJ1-2, the V gene TRBV2; 12 positions agree with TRBD1. The CDR3 sequence is 16 residues long. V shed 6 bases, J shed 4 bases, and the junction held 9 bases outside the gene matches. Germline CDR1 is SNHLY and CDR2 is FYNNEI. CDR3: CASSAGTGGAGYGYTF. The DNA of the CDR3 is TGTGCCAGCAGCGCCGGGACAGGGGGCGCCGGCTATGGCTACACCTTC.

The V gene is TRBV7-9, the J gene TRBJ2-5; 7 nucleotides agree with TRBD2. CDR1 and CDR2 from the germline V gene are SEHNR and FQNEAQ (reference sequence). The junction had 15 bases not matched to a gene; V was cut back by 9 bases and J by 2 bases. CDR3 length: 16 amino acids. This chain's CDR3 is CASGVISGAGQETQYF. CDR3 bases: TGTGCCAGTGGGGTAATAAGCGGAGCGGGACAAGAGACCCAGTACTTC.

The chain is built from TRBV5-4 and TRBJ1-2, with unresolved D. CDR1 and CDR2 from the germline V gene are SGHNT and YYREEE (reference sequence). Trimming took off 4 bases at V and 2 bases at J, with 9 bases between the two ends. The CDR3 sequence is 13 residues long. This chain's CDR3 is CASSKNSNYGYTF. For the CDR3, the DNA is TGTGCCAGCAGCAAAAACTCGAACTATGGCTACACCTTC.

This clonotype was seen many times. The chain is built from TRBV28 and TRBJ1-2, with a tentative D call TRBD1 (6 bases). The length of the CDR3 is 17 residues. Trimming removed 6 bases at V and 3 bases at J, with 23 bases between. Germline V gene lookup returns CDR1 MDHEN and CDR2 SYDVKM. In DNA, the CDR3 is TGTGCCAGCAGCCCACAGGGACAATATACGGGAGACTATGGCTACACCTTC. Translation gives CASSPQGQYTGDYGYTF.